This TCR beta chain originates from a study of cytotoxic CD8 clonotypes in ibrutinib-treated CLL. Study context: By median around 70 months, about 12 had progressed and roughly 15 stayed remitted; responses had been 2 complete and about 25 partial.

Sequenced by immunoSEQ multiplex PCR; TCRdb stores in-frame clones only, minus some. Of tens of thousands of clones in the sample, 83% are singletons; the top ten hold over 20%. CDR3 size: 15 residues. Trimming took 8 bases from V and 1 from J; bases not matched to a gene: 10. Germline V lookup: CDR1 LNHDA, CDR2 SQIVND (reference sequence). The chain recombines TRBV19 with TRBJ2-5; 7 bases fit TRBD2. The sequence came from a human donor with chronic lymphocytic leukemia. This specimen was PBMCs, taken after 24 months of ibrutinib treatment. CDR3 coding DNA: TGTGCCAGTCGGATGCGGGACTACCCCCAAGAGACCCAGTACTTC. Its protein product is CASRMRDYPQETQYF.